The 8 T cell receptor beta chains below all came from one sample that was sequenced in a study of patients and donors after allogeneic stem cell transplantation. TCRdb used MiXCR to reprocess the RT-PCR reads, holding one entry per CDR3 protein. The sample includes some 880,000 distinct CDR3 sequences, more than 15% seen only once; the top ten take 5% to 6.5%. Sequenced input: blood, either unsorted or a sorted T cell fraction (not recorded which). The source is a human donor who was either an allogeneic HSCT recipient or a stem cell or donor lymphocyte infusion donor (not recorded which). It is not recorded whose cells these are; they may come from a transplant donor.

The chain carries TRBV19 and TRBJ1-6; D uncertain. The germline gives CDR1 LNHDA, CDR2 SQIVND (reference sequence). Trimming took 9 bases from V and 2 from J, leaving 8 bases between them. CDR3 size: 13 residues. For the CDR3, the DNA is TGTGCCAGCGGGTGGACCTATAATTCACCCCTCCACTTT. This sequence encodes CASGWTYNSPLHF.

This clonotype has ten or more counts. As DNA, the CDR3 is TGCGCCAGCAGCTTGGAGTCAGGGAGGGTTCCTGAAGCTTTCTTT. Its protein product is CASSLESGRVPEAFF. The V call is TRBV5-1, the J call TRBJ1-1; tentative D call: TRBD1 (5 bases). Germline assignment: CDR1 SGHRS and CDR2 YFSETQ. The CDR3 sequence is 15 residues long. V was pared by 0 bases and J by 6 bases, with 15 bases between.

This sequence joins TRBV4-2 and TRBJ2-3, with TRBD2 matching over 12 bases. CDR3 length equals 18 residues. CDR1 and CDR2 (germline): LGHNA, YNFKEQ. J gave up 3 bases and V 1 base, and 8 bases lay outside the gene matches. CDR3 region: CASSQGGEGLAGTDTQYF. The CDR3 bases are TGTGCCAGCAGCCAAGGGGGTGAGGGACTAGCGGGTACAGATACGCAGTATTTT.

This clonotype was seen only a few times. The chain carries TRBV20-1 and TRBJ2-1; 8 bases agree with TRBD2. The germline V gene encodes CDR1 DFQATT and CDR2 SNEGSKA (reference sequence). J gave up 1 base and V 0 bases, and 14 bases lay outside the gene matches. This CDR3 is 19 amino acids long. The CDR3 sequence: CSARDHLAGGRLSYNEQFF. In DNA, the CDR3 is TGCAGTGCTAGAGATCATCTTGCGGGGGGCCGCCTTTCCTACAATGAGCAGTTCTTC.

This clonotype occurred a few times. This sequence joins TRBV12-3 or TRBV12-4 and TRBJ1-4; 7 nucleotides agree with TRBD1. The CDR3 consists of 14 residues. V lost 5 bases and J lost 8; bases outside the gene matches: 8. The CDR3 loop is CASSPKGATEKLFF. The CDR3 coding sequence is TGTGCCAGCAGTCCAAAGGGGGCGACCGAAAAACTGTTTTTT.

This clonotype was observed a handful of times. The CDR3 DNA sequence: TGTGCCAGCAGTTACCTCCCTGGGACACAGGCAAAGTTGCGGGGCTACACCTTC. This gives the protein CASSYLPGTQAKLRGYTF. V is TRBV6-2 or TRBV6-3 and J is TRBJ1-2, with D possibly being TRBD1 (6 bases). The CDR3 covers 18 residues. The germline V gene encodes CDR1 MNHEY and CDR2 SVGEGT. V was shortened by 2 bases and J by 8 bases, with 27 bases between the two germline ends.

In this sample, this clonotype turned up a few times. This sequence joins TRBV11-2 and TRBJ1-4; 9 bases fit TRBD1. The CDR3 loop spans 14 amino acids. V was clipped by 4 bases and J by 6 bases; unmatched bases: 3. Germline CDR1 reads SGHAT; CDR2 reads FQNNGV. The CDR3 bases are TGTGCCAGCAGCTACAGGGGGCGTGATGAAAAACTGTTTTTT. Translating gives CASSYRGRDEKLFF.

V is TRBV7-2 and J is TRBJ2-3; 14 bases line up with TRBD2. This CDR3 spans 16 amino acids. Germline V lookup: CDR1 SGHTA, CDR2 FQGNSA. V shed 4 bases and J 1 base; nucleotides not matched to a gene: 1. The chain's CDR3 is CASSWGLAGGTDTQYF. The CDR3 DNA is TGTGCCAGCAGCTGGGGACTAGCGGGGGGCACAGATACGCAGTATTTT.